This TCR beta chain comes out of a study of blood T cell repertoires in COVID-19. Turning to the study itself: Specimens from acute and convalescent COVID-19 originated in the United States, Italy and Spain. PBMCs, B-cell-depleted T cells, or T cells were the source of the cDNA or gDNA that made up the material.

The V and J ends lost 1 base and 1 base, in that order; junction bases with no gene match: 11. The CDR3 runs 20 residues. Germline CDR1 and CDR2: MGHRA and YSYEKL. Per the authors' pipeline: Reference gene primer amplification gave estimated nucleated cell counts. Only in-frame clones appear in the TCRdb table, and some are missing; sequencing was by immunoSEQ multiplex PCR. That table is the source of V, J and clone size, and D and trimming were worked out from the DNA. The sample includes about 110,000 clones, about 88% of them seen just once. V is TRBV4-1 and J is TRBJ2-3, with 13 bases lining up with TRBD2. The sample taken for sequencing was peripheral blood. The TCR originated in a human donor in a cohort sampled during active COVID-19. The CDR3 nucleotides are TGCGCCAGCAGCCAAGTCCCCCCTTTCGGACTAGCGGGGGGCACAGATACGCAGTATTTT. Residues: CASSQVPPFGLAGGTDTQYF.